This T cell receptor beta chain originates from a study of blood T cell repertoires in COVID-19. TCRdb's copy holds only in-frame clones and misses some; the assay was immunoSEQ multiplex PCR. The table records approximately 120,000 clones, 85% of them present only once. V gave up 3 bases and J gave up 3 bases, with 15 bases separating them. This CDR3 region has 16 residues. CDR1 and CDR2 from the germline V gene are SGHTA and FQGTGA. This receptor was taken from an elderly woman with acute or convalescent COVID-19. Sequencing was done on a sample of peripheral blood. The chain joins TRBV7-3 to TRBJ1-5, with a weak D call TRBD1 (5 bases). The CDR3 sequence is CASSLPPRQNNQPQHF. The DNA of the CDR3 is TGTGCCAGCAGCTTGCCCCCCCGACAGAACAATCAGCCCCAGCATTTT.